The text below deals with one T cell receptor (beta chain). This CDR3 has 15 amino acids. CDR1 is MDHEN, CDR2 SYDVKM, per germline. Germline trimming cut 10 bases from V and 4 bases from J; bases unmatched to any gene: 13. Sequenced by immunoSEQ multiplex PCR; TCRdb stores in-frame clones only, minus some. This sample has under 130,000 clones, with roughly 89% found just once. This specimen belongs to a study of T cell responses to AZD1222 COVID-19 vaccine. This chain connects TRBV28 to TRBJ1-1, with TRBD1 matching over 9 bases. This TCR was sampled from an adult who received the AZD1222 COVID-19 vaccine. The sample here was peripheral blood, taken 28 days after the second AZD1222 dose. The CDR3 region has the DNA TGTGCCACTTCCGGGACAGGGAGGGAGGGCACTGAAGCTTTCTTT. This codes for CATSGTGREGTEAFF.